What follows describes a single TCR beta chain. This clonotype has a handful of counts. Its recognized antigen is unknown. The sample holds no much larger clone one base away, and base qualities are not on file. The record originates from a study of blood T cells in healthy people across ages (dated by TCRdb to the mid-2010s). Context from the whole study: In model experiments, template switching captured about one uniquely barcoded TCR beta cDNA molecule for every two T cells. Age-related changes in TCR beta repertoire diversity were measured in the study by deep sequencing normalized with unique cDNA molecular identifiers. The donors were divided into four age groups: young (average around 16 years), middle-aged (around 37), aged (around 67) and long-lived (82). To avoid experimental bias, donors of different ages were spread randomly across the sequencing lanes. For two donors (one aged 18 to 30 and one aged 80 or older), the study analyzed two additional independent replicas of 1 million unique cDNA reads from the same blood draw.

Donors were 40 or so systemically healthy Caucasian individuals from Russia aged roughly 6 to 95 years. About 10 milliliters of peripheral blood were drawn from each donor into EDTA-treated Vacutainer tubes. Ficoll-Paque density-gradient centrifugation was used to isolate PBMCs, with at least 7 million obtained per sample. Trizol reagent was used to extract total RNA from the PBMCs, yielding at least 5.5 micrograms per sample. For every donor, flow cytometry on a PBMC aliquot measured the percentage of naive CD45RAhigh/CD27high T cells. Overall study outcomes, separate from this receptor: The CMV infection status of donors was not known, potentially confounding age-related changes in expanded clonotypes. Because profiling used bulk unsorted PBMCs, naive and antigen-experienced compartments could not be compared conclusively. Compared with the aged group, the long-lived group had more naive CD4+ T cells, fewer expanded clones and increased TCR diversity, suggesting age selection. There was a strong correlation between observed TCR beta diversity and the percentage of naive T cells measured by flow cytometry. Estimates of total diversity based on one million sequenced T cells were regarded as lower bounds and as underestimates. As age increased, observed TCR beta diversity per million T cells dropped in a roughly linear way, and a significant reduction was already evident by age 40.

Library generation was performed with 5' RACE. Sequencing was carried out with an Illumina HiSeq 2500. The second PCR ran for roughly 7 to 11 cycles and used a J-beta primer mix along with a sample-barcoded 5' primer. Each TCR beta cDNA molecule received a unique molecular identifier from a template-switch 5' adaptor carrying 12 random nucleotides. Each sample yielded at least 3 million CDR3-containing paired-end reads. All of the RNA was converted into first-strand cDNA using the Mint cDNA synthesis kit, with a TRBC-specific oligonucleotide serving as the primer. Following uracil-DNA glycosylase treatment, a first 18-cycle PCR with universal primers M1SS and BC2_uni_R was performed on all cDNA. Turning to the authors' computational methods: For normalization, 1 million high-quality reads were randomly selected from each sample, with every read carrying a distinct molecular identifier. Reads with shared molecular identifiers were discarded instead of being binned into consensus sequences. MiTCR, run with a Q25 quality threshold and the strictest error-elimination algorithm, handled CDR3 identification, clonotype clustering and error correction. A nonparametric unseen species model with Euler transformation was used to estimate lower-bound total TCR beta diversity. TCRdb reworked the public reads: Q25 trimming with fastp, MiXCR clone assembly, productive beta chains retained. Rows merge per CDR3 protein into single entries with the most common DNA and genes. The V and J calls and clone size are TCRdb's, not the authors'. The table for this sample lists approximately 1.5 million distinct CDR3 sequences; 34% of them were counted only once. The ten top clones hold over 9% of the sample.

Taken from cysteine to phenylalanine, the CDR3 has 11 residues. Just CDR3 DNA is preserved here, 33 bases in frame from base 1. CDR1 and CDR2 were assigned from the germline V gene (reference sequence) as LGHDT and YNNKEL. V was cut back by 4 bases and J by 9 bases, leaving a gap of 7 bases between them. The sample consisted of blood. The chain joins TRBV3-1 to TRBJ1-5; a confident D gene designation cannot be given. This TCR was recovered from a woman in her thirties in good health. The CDR3 has the sequence CASSPRGPQHF. The DNA sequence follows: TGTGCCAGCAGCCCGAGAGGGCCCCAGCATTTT.